The sequence of this T cell receptor (beta chain) was determined in a study of blood T cell repertoires in COVID-19. Clones were read by immunoSEQ multiplex PCR, and TCRdb kept only the in-frame ones, dropping some. The table lists 150,000 to 200,000 clones, approximately 73% of them singletons. Germline V gives CDR1 SEHNR, CDR2 FQNEAQ (reference sequence). Between the trimmed V and J ends, which lost 5 bases and 5 bases, there was a span of 9 bases. This CDR3 spans 12 amino acids. Those who participated ranged in age from roughly 18 to 89 years and resided in 24 US areas. This clone was observed a handful of times.

The chain links TRBV7-9 to TRBJ1-2; perhaps TRBD1 as D (5 bases). The TCR sequence derives from a woman in her 50s with acute COVID-19. The sample comprised PBMCs or T cells enriched from blood (not recorded which). CDR3 sequence reads: CASSRGGYGYTF. In nucleotides, the CDR3 is TGTGCCAGCAGCCGCGGGGGGTATGGCTACACCTTC.